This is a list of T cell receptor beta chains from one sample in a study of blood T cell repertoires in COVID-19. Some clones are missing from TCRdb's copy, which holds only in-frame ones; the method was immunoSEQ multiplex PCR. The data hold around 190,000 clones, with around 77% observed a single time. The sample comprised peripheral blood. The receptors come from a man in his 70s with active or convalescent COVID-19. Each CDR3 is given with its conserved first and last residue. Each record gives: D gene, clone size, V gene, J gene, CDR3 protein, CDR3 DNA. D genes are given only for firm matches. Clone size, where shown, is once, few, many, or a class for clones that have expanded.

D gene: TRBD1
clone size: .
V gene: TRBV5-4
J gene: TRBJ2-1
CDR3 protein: CASSVRDRGNNEQFF
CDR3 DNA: TGTGCCAGCAGCGTCCGGGACAGGGGGAACAATGAGCAGTTCTTC

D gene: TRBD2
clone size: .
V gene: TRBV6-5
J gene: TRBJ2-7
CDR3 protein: CASSYSGGSYEQYF
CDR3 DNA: TGTGCCAGCAGTTACTCGGGGGGGAGCTACGAGCAGTACTTC

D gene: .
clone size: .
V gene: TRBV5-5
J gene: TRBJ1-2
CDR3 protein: CASSLLSGTGGGYTF
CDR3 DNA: TGTGCCAGCAGCCTCCTAAGCGGGACGGGAGGGGGCTACACCTTC

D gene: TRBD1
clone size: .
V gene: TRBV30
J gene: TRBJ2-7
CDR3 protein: CAWSPFAGGDEQYF
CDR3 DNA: TGTGCCTGGAGCCCGTTTGCAGGGGGCGACGAGCAGTACTTC

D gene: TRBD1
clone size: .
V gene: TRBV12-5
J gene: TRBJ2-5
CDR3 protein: CASPRDSKETQYF
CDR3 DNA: TGTGCTAGTCCCCGGGACAGCAAAGAGACCCAGTACTTC

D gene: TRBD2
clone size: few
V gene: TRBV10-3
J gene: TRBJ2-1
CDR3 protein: CAISESREGTEQFF
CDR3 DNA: TGTGCCATCAGTGAGTCGCGGGAGGGAACTGAGCAGTTCTTC

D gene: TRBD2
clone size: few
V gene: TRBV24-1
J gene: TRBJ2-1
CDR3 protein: CATSDTPTSGIQGRARNEQFF
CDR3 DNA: TGTGCCACCAGTGATACCCCGACTAGCGGCATACAAGGACGGGCCCGCAATGAGCAGTTCTTC

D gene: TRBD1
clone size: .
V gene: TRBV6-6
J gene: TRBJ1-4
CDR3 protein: CASSYGDRDSEKLFF
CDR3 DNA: TGTGCCAGCAGTTACGGGGACAGGGACAGCGAAAAACTGTTTTTT

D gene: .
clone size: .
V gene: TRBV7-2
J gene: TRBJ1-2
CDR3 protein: CASSSGLQGYGYTF
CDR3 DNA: TGTGCCAGCAGCTCCGGCCTCCAGGGGTATGGCTACACCTTC

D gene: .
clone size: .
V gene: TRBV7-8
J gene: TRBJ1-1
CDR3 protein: CASSHSRAVNTEAFF
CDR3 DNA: TGTGCCAGCAGCCACTCCAGGGCCGTGAACACTGAAGCTTTCTTT

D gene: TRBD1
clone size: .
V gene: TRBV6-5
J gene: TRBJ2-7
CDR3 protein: CVIRDSRTYEQYF
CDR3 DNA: TGTGTTATCCGGGACAGCAGAACCTACGAGCAGTACTTC

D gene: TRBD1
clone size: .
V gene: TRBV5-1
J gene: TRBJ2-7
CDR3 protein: CASSLGQGARMYEQYF
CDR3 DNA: TGCGCCAGCAGCTTGGGACAGGGGGCGCGGATGTACGAGCAGTACTTC